The source of this T cell receptor (beta chain) is a study of blood T cell repertoires in COVID-19. The germline gives CDR1 MNHEY, CDR2 SVGAGI. V shed 0 bases, J shed 7 bases, and the junction held 3 bases outside the gene matches. CDR3 length: 14 amino acids. Produced via immunoSEQ multiplex PCR; TCRdb's table is partial and in-frame only. This table holds roughly 190,000 clones, roughly nine tenths found once. Input material: peripheral blood. This receptor was obtained from a woman older than 75 in a cohort sampled during active or convalescent COVID-19. The J gene is TRBJ1-5, the V gene TRBV6-5; 7 bases line up with TRBD1. CDR3 sequence: CASSYSNRGQPQHF. CDR3 nucleotides: TGTGCCAGCAGTTACTCGAACAGGGGACAGCCCCAGCATTTT.